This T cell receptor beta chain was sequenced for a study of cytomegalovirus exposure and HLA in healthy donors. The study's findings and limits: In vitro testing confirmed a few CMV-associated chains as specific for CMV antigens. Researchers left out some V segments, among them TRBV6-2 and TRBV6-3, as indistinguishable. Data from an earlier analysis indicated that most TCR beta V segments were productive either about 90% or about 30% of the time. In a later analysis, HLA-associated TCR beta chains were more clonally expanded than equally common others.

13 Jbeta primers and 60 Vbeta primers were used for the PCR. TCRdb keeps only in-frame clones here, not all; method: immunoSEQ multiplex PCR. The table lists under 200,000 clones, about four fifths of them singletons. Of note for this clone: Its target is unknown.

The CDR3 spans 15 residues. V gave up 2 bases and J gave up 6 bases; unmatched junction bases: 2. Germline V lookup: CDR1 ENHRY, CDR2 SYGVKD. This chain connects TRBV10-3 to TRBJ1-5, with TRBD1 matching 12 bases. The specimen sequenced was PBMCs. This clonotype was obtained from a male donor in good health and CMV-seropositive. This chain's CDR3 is CAISEGTGGGQPQHF. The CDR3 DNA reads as TGTGCCATCAGTGAGGGGACAGGGGGCGGTCAGCCCCAGCATTTT.